Listed here are 9 T cell receptor beta chains from one sample, sequenced in a study of post-analysis software for immune sequencing data. Study-wide points: There were a few TRBV segments more frequent in patients than controls, and TRBV5-6, TRBV5-1 and TRBV20-1 were among them.

Their antigens remain unidentified. Presence of unique molecular identifiers characterized the TCR beta cDNA libraries. TCRdb itself ran the PCR reads through MiXCR, one entry per CDR3 protein. In the table there are hundreds of thousands of distinct CDR3 sequences, 44% of which are singletons. The sequenced sample consisted of blood. The source is a girl aged 10 to 17 with multiple sclerosis.

This clonotype turned up a few times. This chain connects TRBV10-3 to TRBJ1-2, with a tentative D call TRBD1 (6 bases). The germline gives CDR1 ENHRY, CDR2 SYGVKD. The CDR3 length is 14 residues. V was clipped by 3 bases and J by 2 bases, with 10 bases between them. Here the CDR3 DNA reads TGTGCCATCAGTGAAACCACAGGGAACTATGGCTACACCTTC. This sequence encodes CAISETTGNYGYTF.

A word on this clonotype: Compared with germline, one end of the junction differs, possibly owing to a read error. The genes are TRBV12-3 or TRBV12-4 and TRBJ2-7; no reliable D call. The CDR3 runs to 14 residues. The CDR3 sequence: CATSVGVRTYEQYF. Written as DNA, the CDR3 is TGTGCCACCAGTGTAGGCGTTCGGACCTACGAGCAGTACTTC.

This clonotype was seen a single time. A clone one base away is much larger, so this may be a read error. The chain links TRBV12-3 or TRBV12-4 to TRBJ1-5, with D uncertain. V lost 0 bases to trimming and J lost 11 bases, with 17 bases between them. The CDR3 is 15 residues long. The CDR3 DNA reads TGTGCCAGCAGTTTAGCTCGATGGCCTTGTGGAGCCCAGCATTTT. Its protein product is CASSLARWPCGAQHF.

The genes are TRBV29-1 and TRBJ2-7; 7 bases align to TRBD2. The CDR3 sequence is 13 residues long. CDR1 and CDR2 from the germline V gene are SQVTM and ANQGSEA. The ends lost 5 bases at V and 3 bases at J; junction bases unmatched: 7. The CDR3 region is CSVWTGRNYEQYF. DNA of the CDR3: TGCAGCGTTTGGACCGGGAGGAACTACGAGCAGTACTTC.

This clonotype came up a few times. The V gene is TRBV30, the J gene TRBJ2-1; weak D call: TRBD1 (6 bases). The germline V gene has CDR1 GTSNPN and CDR2 SVGIG (reference sequence). This CDR3 spans 16 amino acids. Trimming took 3 bases from V and 4 from J, leaving 19 bases between them. DNA for the CDR3: TGTGCCTGGAGCGCCACAGGGTTTACGTCTTACAATGAGCAGTTCTTC. Residues: CAWSATGFTSYNEQFF.

The chain joins TRBV27 to TRBJ2-1; TRBD2 aligns across 9 bases. This CDR3 is 18 amino acids long. Trimming at V came to 2 bases and at J to 0 bases, leaving 8 bases not matched to a gene. Germline values: CDR1 MNHEY, CDR2 SMNVEV (reference sequence). CDR3 protein: CASSLRLAGLYSYNEQFF. The CDR3 DNA reads TGTGCCAGCAGTTTAAGGCTAGCGGGGCTCTACTCCTACAATGAGCAGTTCTTC.

The chain recombines TRBV12-3 or TRBV12-4 with TRBJ2-5; TRBD2 matches at 8 bases. The end of the DNA fits TRBJ2-7 better, so the J call may be wrong. This CDR3 spans 18 amino acids. As DNA, the CDR3 is TGTGCCAGCAGTTCGCCCGGGACTAGGACCCGGTTTCCATTCGAGCAGTACTTC. Encoded protein: CASSSPGTRTRFPFEQYF.

This clonotype was seen more than once but under ten times. V gene TRBV20-1 combines with J gene TRBJ2-1, with D unresolved. Germline assignment: CDR1 DFQATT and CDR2 SNEGSKA (reference sequence). V gave up 1 base and J gave up 0 bases, with 10 bases separating them. The CDR3 totals 15 residues. Here the CDR3 reads CSARGRPTSYNEQFF. For the CDR3, the DNA is TGCAGTGCTAGAGGGCGGCCTACCTCCTACAATGAGCAGTTCTTC.

This chain joins TRBV20-1 and TRBJ2-7; D gene uncertain. Germline CDR1 and CDR2: DFQATT and SNEGSKA (reference sequence). The ends were cut back, 1 base at V and 0 bases at J, with 7 bases in the middle. This CDR3 has 13 amino acids. CDR3 nucleotide sequence: TGCAGTGCTAGAGGGCACGACTCCTACGAGCAGTACTTC. It is translated as CSARGHDSYEQYF.